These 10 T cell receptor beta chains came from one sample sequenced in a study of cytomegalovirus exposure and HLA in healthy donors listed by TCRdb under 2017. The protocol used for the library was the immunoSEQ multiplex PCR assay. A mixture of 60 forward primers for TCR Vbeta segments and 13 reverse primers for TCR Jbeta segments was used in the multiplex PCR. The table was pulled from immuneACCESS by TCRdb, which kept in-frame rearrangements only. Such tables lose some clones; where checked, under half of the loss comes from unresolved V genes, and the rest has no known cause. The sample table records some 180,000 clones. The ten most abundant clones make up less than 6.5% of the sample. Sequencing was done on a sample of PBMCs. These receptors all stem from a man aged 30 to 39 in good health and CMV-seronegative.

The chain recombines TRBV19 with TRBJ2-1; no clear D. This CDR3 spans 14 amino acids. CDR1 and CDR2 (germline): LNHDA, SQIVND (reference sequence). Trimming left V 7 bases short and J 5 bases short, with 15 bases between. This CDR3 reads CASIDGGNNNEQFF. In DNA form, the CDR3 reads TGTGCCAGTATCGACGGCGGAAACAACAATGAGCAGTTCTTC.

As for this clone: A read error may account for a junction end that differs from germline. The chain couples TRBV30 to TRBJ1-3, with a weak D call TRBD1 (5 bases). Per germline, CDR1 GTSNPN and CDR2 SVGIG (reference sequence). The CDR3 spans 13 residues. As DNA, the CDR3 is TGTGCCCGGAGTGGGGGGGCTGGAAACACCATATATTTT. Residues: CARSGGAGNTIYF.

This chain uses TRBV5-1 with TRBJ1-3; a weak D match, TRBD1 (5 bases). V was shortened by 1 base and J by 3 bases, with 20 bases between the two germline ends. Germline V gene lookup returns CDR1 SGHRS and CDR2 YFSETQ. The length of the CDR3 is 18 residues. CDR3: CASSLYTTGGDYGNTIYF. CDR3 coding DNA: TGCGCCAGCAGCTTGTATACAACGGGGGGGGATTATGGAAACACCATATATTTT.

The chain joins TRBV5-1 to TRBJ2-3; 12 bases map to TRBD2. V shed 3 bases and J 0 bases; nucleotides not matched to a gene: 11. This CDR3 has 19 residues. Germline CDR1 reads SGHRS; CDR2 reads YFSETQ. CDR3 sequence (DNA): TGCGCCAGCAGCTCGATTGTGACTAGCGGGAGAGATAGCACAGATACGCAGTATTTT. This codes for CASSSIVTSGRDSTDTQYF.

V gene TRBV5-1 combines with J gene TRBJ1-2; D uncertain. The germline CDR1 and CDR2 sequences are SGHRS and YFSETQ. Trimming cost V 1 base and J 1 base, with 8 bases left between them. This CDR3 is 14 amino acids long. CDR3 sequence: CASSLTRSNYGYTF. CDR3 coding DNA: TGCGCCAGCAGCTTGACCCGGAGTAACTATGGCTACACCTTC.

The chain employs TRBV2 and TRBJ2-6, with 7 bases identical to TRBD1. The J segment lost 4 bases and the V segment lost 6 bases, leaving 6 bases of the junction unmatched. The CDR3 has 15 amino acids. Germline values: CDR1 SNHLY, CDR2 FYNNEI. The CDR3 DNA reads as TGTGCCAGCAGCGAGACAGGGCCCGGGGCCAACGTCCTGACTTTC. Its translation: CASSETGPGANVLTF. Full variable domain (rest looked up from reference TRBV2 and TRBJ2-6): EPEVTQTPSHQVTQMGQEVILRCVPISNHLYFYWYRQILGQKVEFLVSFYNNEISEKSEIFDDQFSVERPDGSNFTLKIRSTKLEDSAMYFCASSETGPGANVLTFGAGSRLTVL.

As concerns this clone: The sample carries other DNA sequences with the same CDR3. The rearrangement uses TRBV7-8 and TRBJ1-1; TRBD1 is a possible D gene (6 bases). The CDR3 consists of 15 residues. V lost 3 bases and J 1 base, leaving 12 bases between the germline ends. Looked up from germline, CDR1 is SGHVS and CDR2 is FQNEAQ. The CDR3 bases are TGTGCCAGCAGCTTTACGACAGGATCGAACACTGAAGCTTTCTTT. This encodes CASSFTTGSNTEAFF.

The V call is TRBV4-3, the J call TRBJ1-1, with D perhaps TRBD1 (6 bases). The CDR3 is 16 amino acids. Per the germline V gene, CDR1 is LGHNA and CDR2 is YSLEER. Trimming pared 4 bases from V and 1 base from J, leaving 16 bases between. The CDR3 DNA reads TGCGCCAGCAGCCTTCAATATTGGACAGCGAACACTGAAGCTTTCTTT. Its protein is CASSLQYWTANTEAFF.

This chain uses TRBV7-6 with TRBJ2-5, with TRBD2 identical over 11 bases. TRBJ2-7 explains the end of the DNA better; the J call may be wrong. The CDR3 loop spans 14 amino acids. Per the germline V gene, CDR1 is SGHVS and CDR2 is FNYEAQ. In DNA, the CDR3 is TGTGCCAGCAGCACTAGCGGGAGTACAGACGAGCAGTACTTC. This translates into CASSTSGSTDEQYF.

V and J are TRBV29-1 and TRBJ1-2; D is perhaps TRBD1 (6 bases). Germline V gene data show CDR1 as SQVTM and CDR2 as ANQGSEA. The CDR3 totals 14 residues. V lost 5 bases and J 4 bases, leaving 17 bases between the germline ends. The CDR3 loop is CSVSQGSVTYGYTF. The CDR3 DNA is TGCAGCGTTTCCCAGGGGAGCGTCACCTATGGCTACACCTTC. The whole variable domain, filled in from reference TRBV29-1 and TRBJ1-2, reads SAVISQKPSRDICQRGTSLTIQCQVDSQVTMMFWYRQQPGQSLTLIATANQGSEATYESGFVIDKFPISRPNLTFSTLTVSNMSPEDSSIYLCSVSQGSVTYGYTFGSGTRLTVV.